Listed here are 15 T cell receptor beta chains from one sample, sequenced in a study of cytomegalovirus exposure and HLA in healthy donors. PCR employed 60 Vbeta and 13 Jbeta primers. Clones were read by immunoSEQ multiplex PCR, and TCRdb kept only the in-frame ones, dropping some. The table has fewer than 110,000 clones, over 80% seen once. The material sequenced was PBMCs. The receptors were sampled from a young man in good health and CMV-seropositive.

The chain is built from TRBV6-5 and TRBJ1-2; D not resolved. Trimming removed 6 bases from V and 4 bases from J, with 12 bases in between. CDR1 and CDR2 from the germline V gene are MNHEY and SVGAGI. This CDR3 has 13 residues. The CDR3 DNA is TGTGCCAGCAGCGTAACAGAACTCTATGGCTACACCTTC. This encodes CASSVTELYGYTF.

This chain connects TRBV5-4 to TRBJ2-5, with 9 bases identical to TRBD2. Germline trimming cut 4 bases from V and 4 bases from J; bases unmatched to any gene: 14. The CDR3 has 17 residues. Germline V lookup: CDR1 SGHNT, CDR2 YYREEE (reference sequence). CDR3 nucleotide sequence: TGTGCCAGCAGCCTGGAGGGCGGGGGGGGAAGACGAGAGACCCAGTACTTC. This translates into CASSLEGGGGRRETQYF.

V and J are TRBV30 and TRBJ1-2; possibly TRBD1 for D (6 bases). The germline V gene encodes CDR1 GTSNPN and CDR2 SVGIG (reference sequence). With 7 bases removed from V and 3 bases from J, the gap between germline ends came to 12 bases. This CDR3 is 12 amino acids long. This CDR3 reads CAYQDSHYGYTF. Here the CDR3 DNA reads TGTGCCTATCAGGACAGTCACTATGGCTACACCTTC.

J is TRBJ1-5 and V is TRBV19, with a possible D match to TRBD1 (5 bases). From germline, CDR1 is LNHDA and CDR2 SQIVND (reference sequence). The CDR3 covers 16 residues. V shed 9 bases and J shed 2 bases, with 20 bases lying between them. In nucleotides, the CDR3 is TGTGCCAGCCTCCTGCGGGGCAGGGCGGGCAATCAGCCCCAGCATTTT. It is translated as CASLLRGRAGNQPQHF.

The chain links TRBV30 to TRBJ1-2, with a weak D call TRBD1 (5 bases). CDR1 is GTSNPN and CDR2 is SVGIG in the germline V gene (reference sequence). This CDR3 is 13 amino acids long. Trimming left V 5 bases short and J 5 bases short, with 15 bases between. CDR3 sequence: CAWRGDFEYGYTF. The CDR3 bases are TGTGCCTGGCGGGGGGACTTCGAGTATGGCTACACCTTC.

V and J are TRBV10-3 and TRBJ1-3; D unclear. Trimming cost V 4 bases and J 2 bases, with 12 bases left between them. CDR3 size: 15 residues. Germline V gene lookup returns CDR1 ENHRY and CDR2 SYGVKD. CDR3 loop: CAISAEGFAGNTIYF. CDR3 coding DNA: TGTGCCATCAGTGCTGAGGGCTTTGCTGGAAACACCATATATTTT.

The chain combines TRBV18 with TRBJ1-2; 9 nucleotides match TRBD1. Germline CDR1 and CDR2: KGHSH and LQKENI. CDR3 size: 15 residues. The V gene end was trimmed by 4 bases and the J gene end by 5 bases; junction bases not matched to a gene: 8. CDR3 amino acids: CASSLRDREVYGYTF. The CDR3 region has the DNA TGTGCCAGCTCACTCCGGGACAGGGAGGTGTATGGCTACACCTTC. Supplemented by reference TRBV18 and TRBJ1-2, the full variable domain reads NAGVMQNPRHLVRRRGQEARLRCSPMKGHSHVYWYRQLPEEGLKFMVYLQKENIIDESGMPKERFSAEFPKEGPSILRIQQVVRGDSAAYFCASSLRDREVYGYTFGSGTRLTVV.

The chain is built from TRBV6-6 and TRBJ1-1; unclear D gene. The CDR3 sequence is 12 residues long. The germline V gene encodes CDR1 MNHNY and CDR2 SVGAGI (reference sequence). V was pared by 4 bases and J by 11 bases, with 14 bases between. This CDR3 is CASSSAGRPAFF. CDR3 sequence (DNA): TGTGCCAGCAGTTCCGCAGGTCGACCGGCTTTCTTT.

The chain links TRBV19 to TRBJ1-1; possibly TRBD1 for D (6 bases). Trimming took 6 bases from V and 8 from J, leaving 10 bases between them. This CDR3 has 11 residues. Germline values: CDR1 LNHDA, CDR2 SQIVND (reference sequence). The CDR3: CASRVGTEAFF. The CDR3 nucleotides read TGTGCCAGTAGGGTGGGGACAGAAGCTTTCTTT.

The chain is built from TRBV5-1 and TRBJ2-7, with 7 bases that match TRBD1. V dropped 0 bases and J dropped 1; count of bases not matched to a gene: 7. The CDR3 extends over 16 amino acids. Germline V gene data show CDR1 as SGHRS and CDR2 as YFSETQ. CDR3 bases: TGCGCCAGCAGCTTGGCGACCGGGACAGCGTCCTACGAGCAGTACTTC. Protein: CASSLATGTASYEQYF.

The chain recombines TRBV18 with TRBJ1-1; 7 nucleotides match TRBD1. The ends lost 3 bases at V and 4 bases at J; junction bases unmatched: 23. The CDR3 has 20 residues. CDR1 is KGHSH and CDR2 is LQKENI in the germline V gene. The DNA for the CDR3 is TGTGCCAGCTCACCCTACGAGTTCTCCGTTCGCACAGGGGCGAGCACTGAAGCTTTCTTT. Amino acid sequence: CASSPYEFSVRTGASTEAFF.

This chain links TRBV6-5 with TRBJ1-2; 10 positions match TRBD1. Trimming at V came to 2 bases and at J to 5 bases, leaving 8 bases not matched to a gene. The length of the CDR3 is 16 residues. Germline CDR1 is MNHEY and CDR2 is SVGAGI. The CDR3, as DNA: TGTGCCAGCAGTTACCATTCCAGGACAGGGGGGTATGGCTACACCTTC. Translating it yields CASSYHSRTGGYGYTF.

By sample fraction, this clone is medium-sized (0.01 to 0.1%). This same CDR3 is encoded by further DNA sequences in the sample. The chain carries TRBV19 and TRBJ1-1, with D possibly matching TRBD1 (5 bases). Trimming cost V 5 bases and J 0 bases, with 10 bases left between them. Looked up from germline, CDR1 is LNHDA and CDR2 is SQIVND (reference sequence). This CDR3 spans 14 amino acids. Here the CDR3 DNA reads TGTGCCAGTAGTCCGCGGGGGGTGAACACTGAAGCTTTCTTT. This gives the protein CASSPRGVNTEAFF.

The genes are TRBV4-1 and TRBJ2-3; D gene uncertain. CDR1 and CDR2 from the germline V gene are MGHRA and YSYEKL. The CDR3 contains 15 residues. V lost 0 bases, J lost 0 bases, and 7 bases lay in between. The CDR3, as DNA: TGCGCCAGCAGCCAAGATCCCGTTAGCACAGATACGCAGTATTTT. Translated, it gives CASSQDPVSTDTQYF.

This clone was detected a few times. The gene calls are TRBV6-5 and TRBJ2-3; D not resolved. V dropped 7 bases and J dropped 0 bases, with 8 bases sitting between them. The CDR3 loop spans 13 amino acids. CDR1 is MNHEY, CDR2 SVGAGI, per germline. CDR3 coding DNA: TGTGCCAGCACGGGTCCTAGCACAGATACGCAGTATTTT. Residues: CASTGPSTDTQYF.